These T cell receptor beta chains were read from a single sample in a study of breast tumors, draining lymph nodes, adjacent tissues. MiXCR, applied by TCRdb to the multiplex PCR reads, yields one record per CDR3 protein. Among approximately 230,000 distinct CDR3 sequences listed, less than 40% were seen once. Specimen: axillary lymph node tissue. The receptors were sampled from a female donor with breast cancer. Some clones in this sample may be carry-over from other donors' samples. CDR3s leave out the opening cysteine and the closing phenylalanine or tryptophan.

V gene,J gene,CDR3 protein
TRBV6-1,TRBJ1-2,ASSVLQPGGYT
TRBV9,TRBJ1-2,ASSKTGGLSNYGYT
TRBV13,TRBJ2-5,ASSLGNTPRGPPQETQY
TRBV20-1,TRBJ2-7,SAGTSGRLYEQY
TRBV2,TRBJ2-2,ASSPGHIVNTGELF
TRBV2,TRBJ2-1,ASSASGRSYNEQF
TRBV9,TRBJ2-3,ASSAVAGGSTDTQY
TRBV18,TRBJ2-2,ASSILTGELF
TRBV20-1,TRBJ2-7,SAKTGYEQY
TRBV5-1,TRBJ2-2,ASSLTGRLFANTGDTGELF
TRBV24-1,TRBJ2-1,ATSDFPQTDEQF
TRBV24-1,TRBJ2-2,ATSDPTGELF
TRBV4-1,TRBJ1-4,ASSQPGRDRGEKLF
TRBV2,TRBJ2-3,ASPPRGADTQY
TRBV15,TRBJ1-1,ATSISRTRDTEAF
TRBV7-2,TRBJ2-7,ASSLGGSGTGRYEQY
TRBV2,TRBJ1-4,ASSEGIDRVGEKLF
TRBV6-1,TRBJ1-3,ASSLGDTRNTIY
TRBV11-2,TRBJ1-2,ASSLEAGALTSGYT
TRBV20-1,TRBJ2-3,SARGSGLAGGFSDTQY
TRBV3-1,TRBJ2-7,ASSQGGTSGRTNYEQY
TRBV2,TRBJ2-2,ASSVGGVGELF
TRBV11-3,TRBJ2-3,ASSPRLGGADTQY
TRBV9,TRBJ2-5,ASSQGPQSGGAATQY
TRBV19,TRBJ2-7,AISSGYEQY
TRBV30,TRBJ1-6,AWSGRDSPLH
TRBV4-3,TRBJ1-2,ASSQEWSNYGYT
TRBV20-1,TRBJ1-6,SARAGGGLGHSPLH
TRBV28,TRBJ2-1,ATTKQGYNEQF
TRBV5-6,TRBJ2-5,ASSSRGAEETQY
TRBV7-2,TRBJ2-1,ASSPWVGGRNEQF
TRBV29-1,TRBJ2-5,SAKGRPRSETQY
TRBV29-1,TRBJ1-3,SLRTISGNTIY
TRBV7-8,TRBJ2-3,ASSSDGSSYNEQY
TRBV20-1,TRBJ1-1,SAVGGGDTEAF
TRBV6-1,TRBJ2-3,ASTRQGITDTQY
TRBV13,TRBJ2-1,ASSLKYGEQF
TRBV9,TRBJ1-1,ASSVGQITEAF
TRBV20-1,TRBJ2-1,SAREAGGPRNEQF
TRBV7-2,TRBJ2-7,ASSLVGGGTGSSYEQY
TRBV29-1,TRBJ1-3,SVATGVNGNTIY
TRBV29-1,TRBJ2-5,SVDSEATQY
TRBV5-1,TRBJ2-2,ASSPGQATGELF
TRBV7-2,TRBJ2-7,ASSLDRTGTYEQY
TRBV20-1,TRBJ1-6,SAQDPYNSPLH
TRBV7-3,TRBJ2-3,ASSRNKGDTQY
TRBV7-7,TRBJ2-2,ATGGYTGELF
TRBV11-2,TRBJ1-3,ASSSGGSRDTIY
TRBV7-9,TRBJ2-1,ASSPYPEKRYNEQF
TRBV7-2,TRBJ2-1,ASSAWDWFKADEQF
TRBV6-6,TRBJ1-5,ASDRDARYSNQPQH
TRBV2,TRBJ2-3,ASSEDRARADTQY
TRBV20-1,TRBJ2-2,SASGGTSGAGELF
TRBV2,TRBJ1-2,AGFAPTGESSGYT
TRBV7-2,TRBJ1-1,ASSLALGTGTSYAF
TRBV7-3,TRBJ2-1,ASSLFNGPGNEQF
TRBV7-9,TRBJ2-5,ASSFRLAGIETQY
TRBV5-1,TRBJ1-2,ASSFWPGQGIYGYT
TRBV29-1,TRBJ1-2,SVAHGQLRGYT
TRBV7-6,TRBJ2-1,AGSLGVIVTNEQL